The source of this TCR beta chain is a study of graft-versus-host responses after intestinal transplantation. Findings and limits, study-wide: Detection of GvH clones occurred in recipient marrow, and some had their first appearance in ileum or blood. Some patients had graft-donor T cell macrochimerism. In their allografts, the ratios of graft-versus-host to host-versus-graft T cell clones were high.

As regards this clone: Its antigen is still unknown.

The CDR3 consists of 16 residues. Per germline, CDR1 SQVTM and CDR2 ANQGSEA. J lost 7 bases, V lost 4 bases, and 17 bases had no gene match. This table comes from immunoSEQ multiplex PCR, and its TCRdb copy is limited to in-frame clones, with some not included. This table holds about 88,000 clones, approximately 90% found once. The receptor's source is a human donor who was the organ donor for an intestinal transplant. The chain combines TRBV29-1 with TRBJ2-7; 9 nucleotides match TRBD2. Source: unstimulated CD4+ T cells sorted from spleen or lymph node cells, taken before transplant. The chain's CDR3 is CSVGNSGGTWRGEQYF. The CDR3 DNA reads as TGCAGCGTTGGTAATAGCGGGGGTACCTGGCGGGGGGAGCAGTACTTC.